A single sample is the source of the 30 T cell receptor beta chains below, sequenced in a study of response to subunit inactivated influenza vaccine. MiXCR, applied by TCRdb to the RT-PCR reads, yields one record per CDR3 protein. The sample yields approximately 570,000 distinct CDR3 sequences, 7.6% seen once. Here the sequenced sample was PBMCs from blood, taken less than 25 months after vaccination. The receptors here all came from a man in his fifties or sixties who received an inactivated influenza vaccine.

This clonotype was detected many times. This chain uses TRBV29-1 with TRBJ1-1; D gene ambiguous. Trimming took off 8 bases at V and 0 bases at J, with 10 bases between the two ends. Germline V CDR1 and CDR2: SQVTM, ANQGSEA. The CDR3 runs 12 residues. In nucleotides, the CDR3 is TGCAGCTATTCACAGCTGAACACTGAAGCTTTCTTT. Translating it yields CSYSQLNTEAFF.

The rearrangement joins TRBV25-1 to TRBJ1-2; perhaps TRBD1 as D (5 bases). This CDR3 spans 12 amino acids. Germline CDR1 reads MGHDK; CDR2 reads SYGVNS. The V and J ends lost 7 bases and 2 bases respectively, with 8 bases between them. The CDR3 loop is CASKQGNYGYTF. As DNA, the CDR3 is TGTGCCAGCAAGCAGGGCAACTATGGCTACACCTTC.

The chain links TRBV13 to TRBJ1-1, with D possibly being TRBD1 (5 bases). Per germline, CDR1 PRHDT and CDR2 FYEKMQ (reference sequence). CDR3 length: 16 amino acids. Deletions cut 0 bases from V and 1 base from J, with 12 bases between. This CDR3 is CASSLGPGTANTEAFF. CDR3 bases: TGTGCCAGCAGCTTAGGTCCCGGGACCGCGAACACTGAAGCTTTCTTT.

The gene calls are TRBV12-3 or TRBV12-4 and TRBJ1-2; 7 bases align to TRBD1. The CDR3 is 13 residues long. Trimming took 7 bases from V and 4 from J; bases not matched to a gene: 6. CDR3 amino acids: CASTLDRSYGYTF. CDR3 coding DNA: TGTGCCAGCACCCTGGACAGGTCCTATGGCTACACCTTC.

This clonotype was recorded at least ten times. V usage is TRBV5-6 and J usage is TRBJ2-5; 7 bases match TRBD1. V lost 6 bases, J lost 1 base, and 6 bases stayed unmatched. The CDR3 contains 14 residues. Germline lookup yields CDR1 SGHDT and CDR2 YYEEEE. CDR3 residues: CASILGTAQETQYF. The DNA of the CDR3 is TGTGCCAGCATCTTAGGGACAGCCCAAGAGACCCAGTACTTC.

This clonotype was picked up many times. This sequence joins TRBV7-2 and TRBJ2-7; tentatively, D is TRBD1 or TRBD2 (5 bases each). Germline V lookup: CDR1 SGHTA, CDR2 FQGNSA. CDR3 length equals 14 residues. Deletions cut 6 bases from V and 3 bases from J, with 15 bases between. The CDR3 DNA sequence: TGTGCCAGCAGGGTTAGGGACGGAGTCTACGAGCAGTACTTC. It yields the protein CASRVRDGVYEQYF.

CDR3 sequence (DNA): TGTGCCAGCAGCCAAGAACAGCTTGCCTACAATGAGCAGTTCTTC. This encodes CASSQEQLAYNEQFF. This chain links TRBV3-1 with TRBJ2-1; no clear D. V was shortened by 0 bases and J by 2 bases, with 8 bases between the two germline ends. The CDR3 is made up of 15 amino acids. Germline lookup yields CDR1 LGHDT and CDR2 YNNKEL (reference sequence).

This clonotype was seen more than once but under ten times. The rearrangement links TRBV10-3 to TRBJ2-7; 11 bases match TRBD2. Germline V CDR1 and CDR2: ENHRY, SYGVKD. The V and J ends lost 3 bases and 3 bases, in that order; junction bases with no gene match: 7. CDR3 size: 16 residues. The CDR3 sequence: CAISDLTSGNFYEQYF. DNA for the CDR3: TGTGCCATCAGTGACTTGACTAGCGGGAATTTCTACGAGCAGTACTTC.

V gene TRBV28 combines with J gene TRBJ2-7; D tentatively fits TRBD1 or TRBD2 (5 bases each). CDR3 length: 14 amino acids. Germline CDR1 is MDHEN and CDR2 is SYDVKM. With 5 bases removed from V and 11 bases from J, the gap between germline ends came to 22 bases. As DNA, the CDR3 is TGTGCCAGCAGTCCCGGGACGGTTGGAATAAATGAGTACTTC. Residues: CASSPGTVGINEYF.

This clonotype was detected ten times or more. The chain is built from TRBV29-1 and TRBJ2-3; D call uncertain. This CDR3 has 9 residues. Germline V gene data show CDR1 as SQVTM and CDR2 as ANQGSEA. V dropped 8 bases and J dropped 4 bases, with 4 bases sitting between them. The CDR3 is CSTSDTQYF. The DNA of the CDR3 is TGCAGCACCTCAGATACGCAGTATTTT.

This clonotype came up a few times. V and J are TRBV3-1 and TRBJ2-3; D uncertain. Germline CDR1 LGHDT, CDR2 YNNKEL (reference sequence). The CDR3 is made up of 12 amino acids. The V gene lost 0 bases and the J gene lost 10 bases, with 8 bases spanning the gap. Here the CDR3 reads CASSQEPEAQYF. The DNA for the CDR3 is TGTGCCAGCAGCCAAGAGCCAGAGGCGCAGTATTTT.

This clonotype showed up just a few times. The chain uses TRBV11-2 and TRBJ1-5; perhaps TRBD1 as D (5 bases). Trimming took off 1 base at V and 6 bases at J, with 22 bases between the two ends. The CDR3 is 18 residues long. Germline V CDR1 and CDR2: SGHAT, FQNNGV. The CDR3 loop reads CASSLGGGTGGRGQPQHF. DNA for the CDR3: TGTGCCAGCAGCTTAGGGGGGGGGACGGGAGGAAGAGGTCAGCCCCAGCATTTT.

The chain recombines TRBV11-2 with TRBJ1-2, with a weak D call TRBD1 (6 bases). The CDR3 is 17 amino acids. Germline CDR1 is SGHAT and CDR2 is FQNNGV. The V end was cut by 1 base, the J end by 6 bases, with 21 bases between. CDR3 amino acids: CASSLVGRPRGGNGYTF. CDR3 nucleotides: TGTGCCAGCAGCTTAGTTGGCCGGCCTCGAGGGGGAAATGGCTACACCTTC.

This clonotype was detected many times. V and J are TRBV10-3 and TRBJ2-7; unclear D gene. V was shortened by 0 bases and J by 2 bases, with 11 bases between the two germline ends. Germline assignment: CDR1 ENHRY and CDR2 SYGVKD. The CDR3 length is 15 residues. CDR3 sequence: CAISESRMTTYEQYF. The CDR3 nucleotides read TGTGCCATCAGTGAGTCGAGGATGACCACCTACGAGCAGTACTTC.

This clonotype came up many times. The CDR3 sequence: CASSFSYEQYF. CDR3 bases: TGTGCCAGCAGTTTCTCCTACGAGCAGTACTTC. The V gene is TRBV12-3 or TRBV12-4, the J gene TRBJ2-7; D ambiguous. Deletions cut 3 bases from V and 0 bases from J, with 0 bases between. CDR3 size: 11 residues.

There are many counts of this clonotype. The chain combines TRBV5-1 with TRBJ2-7; D gene uncertain. The CDR3 runs to 13 residues. Germline lookup yields CDR1 SGHRS and CDR2 YFSETQ. V dropped 2 bases and J dropped 2 bases, with 8 bases sitting between them. CDR3: CASSLDPTYEQYF. In DNA form, the CDR3 reads TGCGCCAGCAGCTTAGATCCTACCTACGAGCAGTACTTC. Combining the CDR3 with reference TRBV5-1 and TRBJ2-7 gives the whole variable domain KAGVTQTPRYLIKTRGQQVTLSCSPISGHRSVSWYQQTPGQGLQFLFEYFSETQRNKGNFPGRFSGRQFSNSRSEMNVSTLELGDSALYLCASSLDPTYEQYFGPGTRLTVT.

V and J are TRBV20-1 and TRBJ2-5; TRBD1 matches 9 bases. The CDR3 runs 15 residues. V shed 2 bases and J 5 bases; nucleotides not matched to a gene: 9. Germline V gives CDR1 DFQATT, CDR2 SNEGSKA (reference sequence). The DNA for the CDR3 is TGCAGTGCTAGATCGGGACAGGGTTCGTTCGAGACCCAGTACTTC. Its translation: CSARSGQGSFETQYF.

This clonotype turned up a few times. V usage is TRBV29-1 and J usage is TRBJ2-2; D ambiguous. Germline loops: CDR1 SQVTM, CDR2 ANQGSEA. V was cut by 3 bases and J by 4 bases, with 9 bases left in between. This CDR3 region has 13 residues. DNA of the CDR3: TGCAGCGTTGACAGCTCGGGCACCGGGGAGCTGTTTTTT. Its protein is CSVDSSGTGELFF.

This clonotype was detected only a few times. The chain recombines TRBV29-1 with TRBJ2-2; the match to TRBD2 covers 12 bases. The CDR3 is 15 residues long. Germline V gives CDR1 SQVTM, CDR2 ANQGSEA. The ends lost 5 bases at V and 6 bases at J; junction bases unmatched: 7. The CDR3 sequence is CSVSGLAGLSGELFF. CDR3 coding DNA: TGCAGCGTTTCTGGACTAGCGGGATTGTCCGGGGAGCTGTTTTTT.

This clonotype was detected many times. The chain employs TRBV24-1 and TRBJ2-1; 9 bases line up with TRBD2. This CDR3 is 15 amino acids long. The germline V gene encodes CDR1 KGHDR and CDR2 SFDVKD. V lost 2 bases to trimming and J lost 7 bases; unmatched junction nucleotides: 5. The CDR3 reads CATSDSSGRMNEQFF. CDR3 DNA: TGTGCCACCAGTGATTCCAGCGGGAGGATGAATGAGCAGTTCTTC.

The chain couples TRBV2 to TRBJ2-7; 7 bases are shared with TRBD2. The CDR3 extends over 14 amino acids. Germline V CDR1 and CDR2: SNHLY, FYNNEI. Germline trimming cut 4 bases from V and 3 bases from J; bases unmatched to any gene: 6. Here the CDR3 DNA reads TGTGCCAGCAGTGTCCCGGGAGGTAGCTACGAGCAGTACTTC. This encodes CASSVPGGSYEQYF. The complete variable domain, with remaining parts taken from reference TRBV2 and TRBJ2-7, reads EPEVTQTPSHQVTQMGQEVILRCVPISNHLYFYWYRQILGQKVEFLVSFYNNEISEKSEIFDDQFSVERPDGSNFTLKIRSTKLEDSAMYFCASSVPGGSYEQYFGPGTRLTVT.

Only a few counts were recorded for this clonotype. This chain links TRBV20-1 with TRBJ2-3; D gene ambiguous. Germline V lookup: CDR1 DFQATT, CDR2 SNEGSKA (reference sequence). This CDR3 contains 13 residues. Between the trimmed V and J ends, which lost 7 bases and 0 bases, there was a span of 11 bases. CDR3 sequence reads: CSGSRASTDTQYF. The DNA of the CDR3 is TGCAGTGGGTCAAGGGCCAGCACAGATACGCAGTATTTT.

This clonotype was found a few times. This chain uses TRBV29-1 with TRBJ1-3; TRBD1 might be the D (6 bases). CDR1 is SQVTM and CDR2 is ANQGSEA in the germline V gene. The CDR3 has 14 amino acids. Trimming removed 3 bases at V and 4 bases at J, with 13 bases between. The CDR3 DNA reads as TGCAGCGTTGAGAAACAGGGACTCGGAAACACCATATATTTT. Translating gives CSVEKQGLGNTIYF.

The chain joins TRBV12-3 or TRBV12-4 to TRBJ1-2; D not certain. The CDR3 runs to 13 residues. V was cut by 5 bases and J by 4 bases, with 11 bases left in between. The CDR3 is CASSIGESYGYTF. The CDR3 region has the DNA TGTGCCAGCAGTATCGGGGAGAGCTATGGCTACACCTTC.

This clonotype was counted a few times. This chain joins TRBV6-5 and TRBJ2-2; D may correspond to TRBD1 or TRBD2 (5 bases each). Trimming shortened V by 4 bases and J by 0 bases, and 15 bases separated the two germline ends. Germline loops: CDR1 MNHEY, CDR2 SVGAGI. The CDR3 consists of 17 residues. The CDR3 protein is CASSFSSGHANTGELFF. CDR3 bases: TGTGCCAGCAGTTTCTCGAGCGGACACGCGAACACCGGGGAGCTGTTTTTT.

This clonotype was counted only a few times. The chain uses TRBV3-1 and TRBJ1-2; 7 bases match TRBD1. The CDR3 length is 14 residues. The junction had 6 bases not matched to a gene; V was cut back by 1 base and J by 7 bases. Germline V gene data show CDR1 as LGHDT and CDR2 as YNNKEL (reference sequence). The CDR3 sequence: CASSQGQGVSGYTF. CDR3 bases: TGTGCCAGCAGCCAAGGACAGGGAGTTAGTGGCTACACCTTC.

The chain uses TRBV29-1 and TRBJ1-2, with no clear D. The germline V and J ends were trimmed by 4 bases and 4 bases, with 13 bases remaining between them. The CDR3 contains 13 residues. Germline V lookup: CDR1 SQVTM, CDR2 ANQGSEA. The CDR3 here is CSVVPQSGYGYTF. As DNA, the CDR3 is TGCAGCGTTGTACCCCAGTCAGGCTATGGCTACACCTTC.

At least ten counts were recorded for this clonotype. The chain couples TRBV28 to TRBJ1-5; D is unclear. The germline CDR1 and CDR2 sequences are MDHEN and SYDVKM. The V gene lost 7 bases and the J gene lost 7 bases, with 14 bases spanning the gap. The CDR3 spans 13 residues. Here the CDR3 DNA reads TGTGCCAGCAAGGGCCTAGGCGGACAGCCCCAGCATTTT. It specifies CASKGLGGQPQHF.

The table lists this clonotype with many counts. The V and J genes are TRBV11-2 and TRBJ2-5; 7 bases map to TRBD1. This CDR3 has 12 residues. The germline CDR1 and CDR2 sequences are SGHAT and FQNNGV. The ends lost 1 base at V and 9 bases at J; junction bases unmatched: 2. The CDR3 DNA is TGTGCCAGCAGCTTAGGGGACAGTTCCCAGTACTTC. Translation gives CASSLGDSSQYF.

This clonotype was counted a few times. The chain combines TRBV5-5 with TRBJ1-5; D is uncertain. Per germline, CDR1 SGHKS and CDR2 YYEKEE (reference sequence). V shed 1 base and J shed 1 base, with 6 bases lying between them. The CDR3 runs 14 residues. CDR3 region: CASSLWESNQPQHF. CDR3 DNA: TGTGCCAGCAGCTTGTGGGAAAGCAATCAGCCCCAGCATTTT.